The entry below describes one TCR beta chain. The data belong to a study of blood T cell repertoires in COVID-19. Study background: Material from acute and convalescent COVID-19 was sourced from the United States, Italy and Spain. The cDNA or gDNA used as material had been derived from T cells, B-cell-depleted T cells, or PBMCs.

TCRdb's table, derived via immunoSEQ multiplex PCR, lists solely in-frame clones and lacks some. The table has 100,000 to 150,000 clones, roughly 83% seen once. V was pared by 1 base and J by 8 bases, with 14 bases between. Germline values: CDR1 SGHVS, CDR2 FNYEAQ. CDR3 length: 15 residues. The TCR was taken from a man aged 55 to 70 with acute or convalescent COVID-19. The V call is TRBV7-6, the J call TRBJ1-4, with TRBD1 as a possible D gene (6 bases). Specimen: peripheral blood. The CDR3 sequence is CASSLVQGRDEKLFF. The CDR3 region has the DNA TGTGCCAGCAGCTTAGTACAGGGCCGAGACGAAAAACTGTTTTTT. Combining the CDR3 with reference TRBV7-6 and TRBJ1-4 gives the whole variable domain GAGVSQSPRYKVTKRGQDVALRCDPISGHVSLYWYRQALGQGPEFLTYFNYEAQQDKSGLPNDRFSAERPEGSISTLTIQRTEQRDSAMYRCASSLVQGRDEKLFFGSGTQLSVL.